This T cell receptor (beta chain) originates from a study of T cell responses to AZD1222 COVID-19 vaccine. Second-dose schedules of about 4 or about 12 weeks were combined. Method: immunoSEQ multiplex PCR; TCRdb's copy keeps in-frame clones and lacks some. The sample shows around 94,000 clones, 85% of them seen only once. This CDR3 region has 16 residues. Germline CDR1 MGHRA, CDR2 YSYEKL. Trimming left V 3 bases short and J 3 bases short, with 15 bases between. Worth noting for this clone: Its target is not known.

Study-wide points: Regions 160-218 and 743-854 held dominance among vaccine-associated CD4 TCRs, which spanned spike. It was only after the peak T cell response that any repertoires were sampled. A mostly white British donor set with more females was recruited, and clonal diversity was possibly underestimated.

Sequenced material: peripheral blood, taken 28 days after the second AZD1222 dose. This chain connects TRBV4-1 to TRBJ2-1; D may be TRBD1 or TRBD2 (5 bases each). This receptor was taken from an adult who received the AZD1222 COVID-19 vaccine. The CDR3 DNA reads as TGCGCCAGCAGCCAGAAATCCGGGACCTTCTACAATGAGCAGTTCTTC. Residues: CASSQKSGTFYNEQFF.